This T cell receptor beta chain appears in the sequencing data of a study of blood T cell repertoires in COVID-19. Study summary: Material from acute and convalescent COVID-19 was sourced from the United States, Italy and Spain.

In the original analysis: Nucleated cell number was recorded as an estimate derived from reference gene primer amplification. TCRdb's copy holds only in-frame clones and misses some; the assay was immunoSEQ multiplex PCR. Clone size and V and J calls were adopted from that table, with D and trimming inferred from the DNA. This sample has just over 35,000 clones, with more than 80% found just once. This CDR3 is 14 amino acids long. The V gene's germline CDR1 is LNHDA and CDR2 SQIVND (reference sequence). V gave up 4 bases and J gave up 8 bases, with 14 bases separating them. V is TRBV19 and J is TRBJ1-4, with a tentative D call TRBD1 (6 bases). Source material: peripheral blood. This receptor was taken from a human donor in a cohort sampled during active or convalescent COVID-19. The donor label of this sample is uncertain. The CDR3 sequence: CASSTQGNWEKLFF. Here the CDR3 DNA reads TGTGCCAGTAGTACACAGGGCAATTGGGAAAAACTGTTTTTT.